A single T cell receptor beta chain is shown here with its context. In the source study's methods: Amplification of reference gene primers provided the estimated nucleated cell counts. Clones were sequenced by immunoSEQ multiplex PCR, and TCRdb holds only the in-frame ones, with some missing. The V and J calls and the clone size are those of that table, but D and trimming were determined from the DNA. The sample includes 350,000 to 400,000 clones, around 87% seen only once; the top ten take approximately 1%. These data are taken from a study of blood T cell repertoires in COVID-19. The wider study: Sources were T cells, B-cell-depleted T cells, or PBMCs; the material itself was cDNA or gDNA.

The study drew participants aged about 18 to 89 years from approximately 23 US areas. Two negative PCRs, clearance, or symptom resolution had been documented for recovered Cohort 3 donors. This CDR3 is 15 amino acids long. V and J are TRBV21-1 and TRBJ2-1; the D call of TRBD2 is as the table states it, not checked on the DNA. TRBV21-1 is a documented pseudogene. Sequencing input: PBMCs or T cells enriched from blood (not recorded which). This receptor was taken from a man aged 18 to 29 who had recovered from COVID-19. Here the CDR3 reads CASSKLGSSYNEQFF. Here the CDR3 DNA reads TGTGCCAGCAGCAAACTCGGTAGCTCCTACAATGAGCAGTTCTTC.